These T cell receptor beta chains were read from a single sample in a study of OX40 agonist ivuxolimab in advanced cancers. The data were produced by immunoSEQ multiplex PCR, yet TCRdb's version contains in-frame clones alone and is incomplete. The data show about 36,000 clones, about 85% seen once. Here the sequenced sample was CD4+ or CD8+ T cells sorted from blood, taken in a trial of the OX40 agonist ivuxolimab. These receptors came from an adult with an advanced solid tumor such as melanoma, head and neck, liver or kidney cancer. Both conserved end residues are part of each CDR3. A D gene is named only where the DNA matches it firmly. Part of the rows lack a size; the others show once, few, many or a class for expanded clones.

d_call	j_call	v_call	clone_size	cdr3_nt	cdr3_aa
TRBD2	TRBJ2-5	TRBV5-6	few	TGTGCCAGCAGCTTGGGGCTAGCGGGGGGCCAAGAGACCCAGTACTTC	CASSLGLAGGQETQYF
TRBD1	TRBJ1-2	TRBV5-1	NA	TGCGCCAGCAGCTCGGGACAGACTAACTATGGCTACACCTTC	CASSSGQTNYGYTF
NA	TRBJ2-5	TRBV7-8	NA	TGTGCCAGCAGCCGGGGAGGCCCGGAGACCCAGTACTTC	CASSRGGPETQYF
NA	TRBJ1-5	TRBV19	NA	TGTGCCAGTAGTATAAATAGGAGGGGCCGTTATCAGCCCCAGCATTTT	CASSINRRGRYQPQHF
TRBD1	TRBJ1-2	TRBV2	NA	TGTGCCAGCAGGCTTGAACAGGGGGCGCTGGGCTATGGCTACACCTTC	CASRLEQGALGYGYTF
NA	TRBJ2-7	TRBV28	NA	TGTGCCAGCAGTCTCGTGACATTTCCCTACGAGCAGTACTTC	CASSLVTFPYEQYF
NA	TRBJ1-5	TRBV21-1	NA	TGTGCCAGCATCTGGGACTGTAGCAATCAGCCCCAGCATTTT	CASIWDCSNQPQHF
TRBD2	TRBJ2-7	TRBV5-1	NA	TGCGCCAGCAGCTCCGAGCCAGACCGGGGGGTGCAGTACTTC	CASSSEPDRGVQYF
NA	TRBJ1-6	TRBV28	NA	TGTGCCACCTCGAGCGGGGGAGATAATTCACCCCTCCACTTT	CATSSGGDNSPLHF
TRBD2	TRBJ2-7	TRBV30	NA	TGTGCCTCTCGACTAGCGGGGCTTTCGTACGAGCAGTACTTC	CASRLAGLSYEQYF
NA	TRBJ1-5	TRBV4-1	NA	TGCGCCAGCAGCCAAGGTCTGTTTAGCAATCAGCCCCAGCATTTT	CASSQGLFSNQPQHF
NA	TRBJ1-1	TRBV7-9	once	TGTGCCAGCAGCTTAGCAGGCGGGCAGGGGCGCACTGAAGCTTTCTTT	CASSLAGGQGRTEAFF
TRBD2	TRBJ2-7	TRBV19	NA	TGTGCCAGTACTAGCGGGAGGCACTCCTACGAGCAGTACTTC	CASTSGRHSYEQYF
NA	TRBJ2-1	TRBV6-1	NA	TGTGCCAGCAGACTGGGACTCTACAATGAGCAGTTCTTC	CASRLGLYNEQFF
NA	TRBJ2-3	TRBV4-2	NA	TGTGCCAGCAGCCAGCTAGGTCTCACAGATACGCAGTATTTT	CASSQLGLTDTQYF
NA	TRBJ1-1	TRBV7-2	NA	TGTGCCAGCAGCTTATCCAACCCGAACACTGAAGCTTTCTTT	CASSLSNPNTEAFF
TRBD2	TRBJ2-3	TRBV7-8	NA	TGTGCCAGCAGCTCCCGGGGTAGCGGGGGCTGGTATACGCAGTATTTT	CASSSRGSGGWYTQYF
NA	TRBJ2-1	TRBV11-1	NA	TGTGCCAGCAGGAGTGAGGGTTCGAATGAGCAGTTCTTC	CASRSEGSNEQFF